These 31 T cell receptor beta chains came from one sample sequenced in a study of T cells in Graves' hyperthyroidism and ophthalmopathy. Authors of the study amplified TCR beta CDR3 regions from RNA transcripts. Primed by the HTBI set, a first-round RT-PCR was run on the TCR CDR3. TCRdb re-analysed the multiplex PCR reads in MiXCR, keeping a single row per CDR3 protein. The sample consists of 400,000 to 550,000 distinct CDR3 sequences, roughly 14% of them appearing once. Sequenced material: blood. The origin of the receptors is a woman between 18 and 29 years old with Graves' hyperthyroidism.

The V gene is TRBV19, the J gene TRBJ2-2, with a weak D call TRBD1 (5 bases). The V gene lost 7 bases and the J gene lost 1 base, with 13 bases spanning the gap. Germline V gene sequence: CDR1 LNHDA, CDR2 SQIVND (reference sequence). The CDR3 covers 15 residues. CDR3 nucleotide sequence: TGTGCCAGTACCCAACCCGGACAGAACACCGGGGAGCTGTTTTTT. It encodes CASTQPGQNTGELFF.

In this sample, this clonotype turned up once. V usage is TRBV20-1 and J usage is TRBJ1-2; 7 nucleotides match TRBD1. CDR3 length equals 14 residues. Per the germline V gene, CDR1 is DFQATT and CDR2 is SNEGSKA (reference sequence). The trim removed 6 bases at V and 2 bases at J, leaving 9 bases unmatched. CDR3 sequence (DNA): TGCAGTGCCCTAGAGGGAGGGGGCAACTATGGCTACACCTTC. This encodes CSALEGGGNYGYTF.

This clonotype was seen many times. The chain is built from TRBV6-1 and TRBJ1-1; no firm D call. The CDR3 extends over 16 amino acids. V was pared by 6 bases and J by 4 bases, with 21 bases between. CDR1 and CDR2 from the germline V gene are MNHNS and SASEGT. The CDR3 nucleotides are TGTGCCAGCAGCCCTCTTCCATCTCGGTCGAGCACTGAAGCTTTCTTT. This gives the protein CASSPLPSRSSTEAFF.

This clonotype showed up many times. The rearrangement links TRBV27 to TRBJ2-2; TRBD2 matches 8 bases. This CDR3 has 16 amino acids. Germline CDR1 is MNHEY and CDR2 is SMNVEV (reference sequence). V trimming: 5 bases; J trimming: 0 bases; junction bases outside the gene matches: 5. The CDR3 spells CASSPGTRPNTGELFF. The CDR3 DNA reads TGTGCCAGCAGTCCTGGGACTAGGCCGAACACCGGGGAGCTGTTTTTT.

This clonotype was counted ten times or more. The chain joins TRBV6-1 to TRBJ2-3, with 10 bases matching TRBD2. Germline V lookup: CDR1 MNHNS, CDR2 SASEGT. Trimming took 5 bases from V and 4 from J; bases not matched to a gene: 6. The CDR3 totals 15 residues. The CDR3 DNA is TGTGCCAGCAGTTACAGCGGGAGGGACGCAGATACGCAGTATTTT. Its protein product is CASSYSGRDADTQYF.

This clonotype was seen ten or more times. The chain links TRBV7-3 to TRBJ2-5, with TRBD2 as a possible D gene (5 bases). The germline gives CDR1 SGHTA, CDR2 FQGTGA. CDR3 size: 14 residues. V was shortened by 6 bases and J by 5 bases, with 16 bases between the two germline ends. The CDR3: CASSTYGGSETQYF. The CDR3 DNA follows: TGTGCCAGCAGTACTTACGGAGGAAGTGAGACCCAGTACTTC.

The chain has TRBV29-1 and TRBJ1-1; 8 bases are a match to TRBD1. The CDR3 sequence is 14 residues long. Unmatched junction bases numbered 9, after V lost 4 bases and J lost 5 bases. Germline values: CDR1 SQVTM, CDR2 ANQGSEA. This CDR3 reads CSVGQQGVYTEAFF. Written as DNA, the CDR3 is TGCAGCGTTGGGCAACAGGGGGTGTATACTGAAGCTTTCTTT.

The chain has TRBV20-1 and TRBJ2-1, with 12 nucleotides matching TRBD2. Germline V gives CDR1 DFQATT, CDR2 SNEGSKA (reference sequence). There are 14 residues in the CDR3. The V and J ends lost 6 bases and 7 bases, in that order; junction bases with no gene match: 7. CDR3 sequence reads: CSAGPLAGGNEQFF. In DNA form, the CDR3 reads TGCAGTGCCGGCCCACTAGCGGGAGGTAATGAGCAGTTCTTC.

This rearrangement joins TRBV29-1 to TRBJ1-1; D possibly corresponds to TRBD1 (6 bases). Germline V lookup: CDR1 SQVTM, CDR2 ANQGSEA. Trimming stripped 6 bases from V and 11 bases from J, with 16 bases between. This CDR3 has 11 amino acids. This CDR3 is CSVEQGKGAFF. The CDR3 DNA is TGCAGCGTGGAACAGGGAAAGGGGGCTTTCTTT.

This clonotype appeared many times. V and J are TRBV27 and TRBJ1-2, with 8 bases matching TRBD1. The CDR3 is made up of 16 amino acids. Germline CDR1 reads MNHEY; CDR2 reads SMNVEV (reference sequence). V lost 5 bases and J lost 4; bases outside the gene matches: 12. This CDR3 is CASSPTPTGAGYGYTF. The DNA for the CDR3 is TGTGCCAGCAGTCCTACTCCGACAGGGGCAGGCTATGGCTACACCTTC.

The V and J genes are TRBV27 and TRBJ2-2, with TRBD1 as a possible D gene (6 bases). Germline CDR1 reads MNHEY; CDR2 reads SMNVEV (reference sequence). This CDR3 region has 16 residues. V lost 3 bases, J lost 7 bases, and 18 bases lay in between. The CDR3 here is CASSLPSTGTFGELFF. The CDR3 DNA sequence: TGTGCCAGCAGTTTGCCCTCAACAGGGACCTTCGGGGAGCTGTTTTTT.

This clonotype was detected only a few times. The chain employs TRBV27 and TRBJ2-4; 11 bases agree with TRBD1. The CDR3 consists of 17 residues. V shed 7 bases and J 1 base; nucleotides not matched to a gene: 9. Germline CDR1 reads MNHEY; CDR2 reads SMNVEV (reference sequence). This CDR3 reads CASTGQGASSAKNIQYF. The CDR3 coding sequence is TGTGCCAGCACCGGACAGGGGGCGAGTTCGGCCAAAAACATTCAGTACTTC.

This clonotype was seen repeatedly, ten times or more. The chain has TRBV13 and TRBJ1-3, with D unresolved. Germline values: CDR1 PRHDT, CDR2 FYEKMQ (reference sequence). V lost 1 base, J lost 0 bases, and 4 bases lay in between. The CDR3 length is 14 residues. CDR3: CASSLDTSGNTIYF. In nucleotides, the CDR3 is TGTGCCAGCAGCTTAGACACCTCTGGAAACACCATATATTTT.

This clonotype has only a few counts. V usage is TRBV4-1 and J usage is TRBJ1-1, with TRBD1 as a possible D gene (6 bases). Germline values: CDR1 MGHRA, CDR2 YSYEKL. The CDR3 is 13 residues long. Trimming shortened V by 0 bases and J by 6 bases, and 8 bases separated the two germline ends. CDR3 sequence reads: CASSQERGAEAFF. The CDR3 nucleotides are TGCGCCAGCAGCCAAGAGAGGGGGGCTGAAGCTTTCTTT.

This chain uses TRBV6-2 or TRBV6-3 with TRBJ2-2; 7 positions agree with TRBD1. Germline-derived CDR1 and CDR2 are MNHEY and SVGEGT. V was clipped by 6 bases and J by 2 bases; unmatched bases: 6. The CDR3 sequence is 15 residues long. CDR3 in amino acids: CASRKDRTNTGELFF. The CDR3 DNA follows: TGTGCCAGCAGAAAGGACAGGACAAACACCGGGGAGCTGTTTTTT.

In its sample, this clonotype was seen many times. The chain is built from TRBV14 and TRBJ2-5, with TRBD2 as a possible D gene (5 bases). The CDR3 runs to 17 residues. CDR1 is SGHDN, CDR2 FVKESK, per germline. V was shortened by 4 bases and J by 1 base, with 19 bases between the two germline ends. The CDR3 loop reads CASSRLGLDPAQETQYF. The CDR3 bases are TGTGCCAGCAGCCGACTCGGACTGGATCCGGCCCAAGAGACCCAGTACTTC.

This CDR3 reads CATMGYREGELFF. CDR3 DNA sequence: TGTGCCACCATGGGTTATCGGGAAGGGGAGCTGTTTTTT. This chain connects TRBV24-1 to TRBJ2-2; D may be TRBD2 (5 bases). This CDR3 is built from 13 residues. Germline lookup yields CDR1 KGHDR and CDR2 SFDVKD. Trimming removed 8 bases at V and 8 bases at J, with 14 bases between.

This clonotype was recorded at least ten times. The CDR3 DNA reads TGTGCCAGCAGACCGGACACGCTGATCCCCCAAGAGACCCAGTACTTC. Translated, it gives CASRPDTLIPQETQYF. The chain has TRBV11-2 and TRBJ2-5; perhaps TRBD1 as D (5 bases). CDR1 SGHAT and CDR2 FQNNGV come from the germline V gene. Trimming pared 6 bases from V and 1 base from J, leaving 18 bases between. CDR3 size: 16 residues.

V gene TRBV5-6 combines with J gene TRBJ1-5, with D perhaps matching TRBD1 (5 bases). The CDR3 loop spans 15 amino acids. V was trimmed by 3 bases and J by 1 base, leaving 11 bases between them. Germline lookup yields CDR1 SGHDT and CDR2 YYEEEE. This CDR3 is CASSSGDSSNQPQHF. The DNA for the CDR3 is TGTGCCAGCAGCTCCGGGGACTCCAGCAATCAGCCCCAGCATTTT.

The table lists this clonotype with many counts. The chain couples TRBV11-2 to TRBJ2-2; 8 nucleotides agree with TRBD2. Per germline, CDR1 SGHAT and CDR2 FQNNGV. CDR3 size: 18 residues. J was trimmed by 1 base and V by 6 bases; bases with no gene match: 13. CDR3 amino acids: CASRRGGAGAGNTGELFF. The CDR3 nucleotides read TGTGCCAGCAGGCGTGGCGGAGCGGGAGCGGGGAACACCGGGGAGCTGTTTTTT.

This clonotype has a count of ten or more. CDR3 in DNA: TGTGCCAGCAGTTTTATCGAGGGACTGACGGCGATGAGGACTGAAGCTTTCTTT. This gives the protein CASSFIEGLTAMRTEAFF. The chain couples TRBV28 to TRBJ1-1; TRBD1 might be the D (5 bases). V lost 3 bases and J 5 bases, leaving 25 bases between the germline ends. The CDR3 has 18 amino acids. Germline loops: CDR1 MDHEN, CDR2 SYDVKM.

This clonotype was seen a few times. The chain couples TRBV7-9 to TRBJ2-5; 11 bases match TRBD2. Germline values: CDR1 SEHNR, CDR2 FQNEAQ (reference sequence). This CDR3 is 16 amino acids long. The V and J ends lost 5 bases and 5 bases, in that order; junction bases with no gene match: 10. The CDR3 DNA is TGTGCCAGCAGCACGGCCGGGACTAGCGGATTTGAGACCCAGTACTTC. This codes for CASSTAGTSGFETQYF.

V usage is TRBV5-8 and J usage is TRBJ1-4; 9 bases agree with TRBD1. After removal of 3 bases from V and 5 bases from J, the junction contained 11 bases not matched to a gene. The length of the CDR3 is 17 residues. CDR1 and CDR2 (germline): SGHTS, YDEGEE. CDR3 amino acids: CASSYSGTGPTNEKLFF. As DNA, the CDR3 is TGTGCCAGCAGCTACTCGGGGACAGGGCCTACAAATGAAAAACTGTTTTTT.

This chain links TRBV3-1 with TRBJ2-5; TRBD2 matches at 12 bases. The CDR3 sequence is 16 residues long. The germline V gene encodes CDR1 LGHDT and CDR2 YNNKEL (reference sequence). V dropped 5 bases and J dropped 7; count of bases not matched to a gene: 11. The DNA for the CDR3 is TGTGCCAGCAGCAGGTCCGGACTAGCGGGATCGTGGACCCAGTACTTC. This encodes CASSRSGLAGSWTQYF.

A few counts support this clonotype. The rearrangement links TRBV6-6 to TRBJ2-1, with no clear D. The CDR3 totals 12 residues. Trimming took off 2 bases at V and 8 bases at J, with 7 bases between the two ends. Germline assignment: CDR1 MNHNY and CDR2 SVGAGI (reference sequence). The CDR3 sequence is CASSYPGHEQFF. As DNA, the CDR3 is TGTGCCAGCAGTTACCCGGGCCATGAGCAGTTCTTC.

The chain is built from TRBV6-2 or TRBV6-3 and TRBJ1-4; D is undetermined. Trimming removed 2 bases from V and 8 bases from J, with 9 bases in between. The CDR3 is 13 amino acids. Germline CDR1 and CDR2: MNHEY and SVGEGT. The CDR3: CASSYRSMEKLFF. CDR3 bases: TGTGCCAGCAGTTACCGTTCCATGGAAAAACTGTTTTTT.

On this clonotype: This sequence may be a read error, since a much larger clone differs from it by one base. Likely a read error: the CDR3 ends without its conserved phenylalanine or tryptophan. CDR3 nucleotides: TGTGCCACCGGTCGGGGGATGAACACTGAAGCTTTCCTT. Translating it yields CATGRGMNTEAFL. The chain employs TRBV27 and TRBJ1-1, with D possibly TRBD1 on 5 matching bases. Deletions cut 10 bases from V and 0 bases from J, with 12 bases between. The CDR3 spans 13 residues. From germline, CDR1 is MNHEY and CDR2 SMNVEV (reference sequence).

This clonotype has a count of ten or more. The V call is TRBV12-3 or TRBV12-4, the J call TRBJ1-1, with a possible D match to TRBD1 (6 bases). This CDR3 is 13 amino acids long. Trimming removed 7 bases from V and 7 bases from J, with 16 bases in between. The CDR3 DNA sequence: TGTGCCAGCACCCCCCGACAGGCGGGTGAAGCTTTCTTT. It is translated as CASTPRQAGEAFF.

The gene calls are TRBV6-1 and TRBJ2-7, with TRBD2 matching over 7 bases. J lost 3 bases, V lost 3 bases, and 2 bases had no gene match. CDR3 length: 13 residues. CDR1 and CDR2 (germline): MNHNS, SASEGT. CDR3: CASSDGLVYEQYV. CDR3 sequence (DNA): TGTGCCAGCAGTGATGGACTAGTCTACGAGCAGTACGTC.

This clonotype was seen ten or more times. The chain has TRBV2 and TRBJ1-1; no reliable D call. Per the germline V gene, CDR1 is SNHLY and CDR2 is FYNNEI. CDR3 length: 13 amino acids. With 5 bases removed from V and 3 bases from J, the gap between germline ends came to 10 bases. The CDR3 DNA is TGTGCCAGCAGTCTTTCGGAGGACACTGAAGCTTTCTTT. Protein product: CASSLSEDTEAFF.

The table lists this clonotype with many counts. V usage is TRBV29-1 and J usage is TRBJ1-2, with 12 bases aligning to TRBD1. In germline, CDR1 is SQVTM, CDR2 ANQGSEA. V dropped 7 bases and J dropped 4; count of bases not matched to a gene: 10. This CDR3 is built from 15 residues. The chain's CDR3 is CSAWDRGQGAYGYTF. CDR3 sequence (DNA): TGCAGCGCCTGGGACAGGGGGCAAGGGGCCTATGGCTACACCTTC.